This T cell receptor beta chain was identified in a study of Ad26.COV2.S vaccination and SARS-CoV-2 variants. Points from the study as a whole: Reported post-vaccination CD8+ and CD4+ T cell responses to spike showed substantial breadth.

The trim removed 0 bases at V and 12 bases at J, leaving 9 bases unmatched. The germline V gene encodes CDR1 SGHTA and CDR2 FQGTGA. The CDR3 is made up of 15 amino acids. Concerning this clone itself: Its target is unknown.

Data came from immunoSEQ multiplex PCR; TCRdb stores just in-frame clones and leaves some out. The data contain approximately 400,000 clones, about 92% of them seen just once; the ten biggest clones take up 3% to 5%. V usage is TRBV7-3 and J usage is TRBJ2-1, with 9 bases fitting TRBD2. The TCR was taken from a human donor who had recovered from COVID-19. The source was peripheral blood, collected after recovery from COVID-19. The CDR3 DNA reads TGTGCCAGCAGCTTAACTGCGGGGGGGATGAGCGGGCAGTTCTTC. This sequence encodes CASSLTAGGMSGQFF.